This T cell receptor (beta chain) was sequenced during a study of shared clonotypes between healthy human individuals. Profiling relied on immunoSEQ multiplex PCR, and the TCRdb table lists in-frame clones only, not all of them. The sample gives roughly 500,000 clones, 90% to 96% of which show up once; about 0.064% is in the top ten. Losses at the gene ends were 2 bases for V and 6 bases for J; bases not matched to a gene: 12. Germline CDR1 is KGHSH and CDR2 is LQKENI. The CDR3 has 17 amino acids. The sequence derives from a woman aged 25 to 39 in good health. What was sequenced was naive CD4+ T cells sorted from blood. Subset of the sample: CD45RA+ positively selected. V and J are TRBV18 and TRBJ1-1; 10 bases are a match to TRBD1. The CDR3 nucleotides are TGTGCCAGCTCACCATACCGGGAGGGGACAGGGGTCCCTGAAGCTTTCTTT. Its protein product is CASSPYREGTGVPEAFF.